This T cell receptor beta chain was observed in a study of blood T cell repertoires in COVID-19. Background on the study: Samples representing acute and convalescent COVID-19 were sourced from the United States, Italy and Spain. The analysed material was cDNA or gDNA that came from T cells, B-cell-depleted T cells, or PBMCs.

Original handling: Cell counts per sample came from amplifying reference gene primers. Sequencing used immunoSEQ multiplex PCR; TCRdb keeps in-frame clones, though not all of them. That table furnishes V, J and clone size, whereas the DNA furnished D and trimming. The repertoire consists of approximately 140,000 clones, with 81% occurring once and the leading ten covering 8% to 9%. Trimming cost V 6 bases and J 5 bases; bases outside gene matches: 10. The CDR3 totals 15 residues. Germline V gene sequence: CDR1 LNHDA, CDR2 SQIVND (reference sequence). This sequence joins TRBV19 and TRBJ1-5; TRBD1 aligns across 7 bases. The sample comprised peripheral blood. This receptor was identified in a human donor with acute or convalescent COVID-19. The donor label of this sample is uncertain. CDR3 in amino acids: CASRRQGSHDQPQHF. The CDR3 bases are TGTGCCAGTAGGAGACAGGGTTCGCACGATCAGCCCCAGCATTTT. Together with reference TRBV19 and TRBJ1-5, the CDR3 gives the full variable domain: DGGITQSPKYLFRKEGQNVTLSCEQNLNHDAMYWYRQDPGQGLRLIYYSQIVNDFQKGDIAEGYSVSREKKESFPLTVTSAQKNPTAFYLCASRRQGSHDQPQHFGDGTRLSIL.